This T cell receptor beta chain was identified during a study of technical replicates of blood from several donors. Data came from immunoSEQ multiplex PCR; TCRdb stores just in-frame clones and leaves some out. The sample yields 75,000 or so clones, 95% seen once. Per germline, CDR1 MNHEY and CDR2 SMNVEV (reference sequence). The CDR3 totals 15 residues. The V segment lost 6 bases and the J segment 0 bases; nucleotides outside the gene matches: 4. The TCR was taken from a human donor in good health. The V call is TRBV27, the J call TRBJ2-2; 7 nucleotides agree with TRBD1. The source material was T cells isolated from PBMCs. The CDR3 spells CASRPGQANTGELFF. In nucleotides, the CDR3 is TGTGCCAGCAGGCCTGGACAGGCGAACACCGGGGAGCTGTTTTTT.